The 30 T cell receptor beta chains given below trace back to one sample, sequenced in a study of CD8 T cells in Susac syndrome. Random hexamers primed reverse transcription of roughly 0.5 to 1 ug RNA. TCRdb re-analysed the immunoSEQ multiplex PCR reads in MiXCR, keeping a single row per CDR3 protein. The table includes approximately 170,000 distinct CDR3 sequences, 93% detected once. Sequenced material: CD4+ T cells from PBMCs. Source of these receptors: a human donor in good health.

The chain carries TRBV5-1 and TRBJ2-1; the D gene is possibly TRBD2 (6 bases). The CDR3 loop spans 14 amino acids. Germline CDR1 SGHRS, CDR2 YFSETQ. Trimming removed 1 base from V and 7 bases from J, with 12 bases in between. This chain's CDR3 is CASSLRDSRNEQFF. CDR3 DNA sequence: TGCGCCAGCAGCTTGAGGGACTCACGAAATGAGCAGTTCTTC.

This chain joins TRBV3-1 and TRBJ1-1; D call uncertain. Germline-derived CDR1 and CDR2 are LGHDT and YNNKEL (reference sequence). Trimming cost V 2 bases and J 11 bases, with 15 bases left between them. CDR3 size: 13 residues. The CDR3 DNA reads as TGTGCCAGCAGCCAAAACCCGGAATCGGGGGCTTTCTTT. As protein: CASSQNPESGAFF.

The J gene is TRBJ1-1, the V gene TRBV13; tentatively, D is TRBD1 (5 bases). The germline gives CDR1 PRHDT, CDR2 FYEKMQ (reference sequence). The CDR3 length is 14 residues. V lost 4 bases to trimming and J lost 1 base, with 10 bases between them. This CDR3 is CASSSSGQNTEAFF. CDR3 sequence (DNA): TGTGCCAGCAGCTCCTCGGGGCAGAACACTGAAGCTTTCTTT.

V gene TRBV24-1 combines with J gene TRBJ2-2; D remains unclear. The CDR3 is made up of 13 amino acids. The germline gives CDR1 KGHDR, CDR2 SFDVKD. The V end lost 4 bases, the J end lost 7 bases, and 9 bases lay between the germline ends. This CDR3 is CATSEYKDGELFF. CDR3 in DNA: TGTGCCACCAGTGAATATAAGGACGGGGAGCTGTTTTTT.

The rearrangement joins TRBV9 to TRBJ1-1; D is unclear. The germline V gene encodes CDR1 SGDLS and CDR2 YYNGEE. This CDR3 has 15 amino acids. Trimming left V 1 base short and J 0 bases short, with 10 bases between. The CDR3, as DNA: TGTGCCAGCAGCGTATCTTCCAGCCTGAACACTGAAGCTTTCTTT. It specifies CASSVSSSLNTEAFF. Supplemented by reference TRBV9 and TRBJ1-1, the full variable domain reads DSGVTQTPKHLITATGQRVTLRCSPRSGDLSVYWYQQSLDQGLQFLIQYYNGEERAKGNILERFSAQQFPDLHSELNLSSLELGDSALYFCASSVSSSLNTEAFFGQGTRLTVV.

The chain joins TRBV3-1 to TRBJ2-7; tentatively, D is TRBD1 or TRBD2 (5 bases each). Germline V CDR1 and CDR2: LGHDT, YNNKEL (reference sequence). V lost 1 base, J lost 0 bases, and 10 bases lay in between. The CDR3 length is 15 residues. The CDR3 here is CASSQGPGSSYEQYF. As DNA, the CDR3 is TGTGCCAGCAGCCAAGGTCCAGGGAGCTCCTACGAGCAGTACTTC.

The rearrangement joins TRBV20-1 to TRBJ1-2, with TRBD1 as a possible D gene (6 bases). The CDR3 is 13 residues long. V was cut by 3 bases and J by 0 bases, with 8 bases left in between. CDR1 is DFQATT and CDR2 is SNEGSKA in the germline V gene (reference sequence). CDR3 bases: TGCAGTGCTAGTGCAGGGGCTAACTATGGCTACACCTTC. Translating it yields CSASAGANYGYTF.

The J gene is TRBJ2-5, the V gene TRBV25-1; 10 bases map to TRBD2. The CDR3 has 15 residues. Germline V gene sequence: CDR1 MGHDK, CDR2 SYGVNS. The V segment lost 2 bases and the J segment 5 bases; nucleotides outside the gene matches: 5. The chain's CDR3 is CASSEGAGGPETQYF. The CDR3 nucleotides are TGTGCCAGCAGTGAAGGAGCGGGGGGGCCGGAGACCCAGTACTTC.

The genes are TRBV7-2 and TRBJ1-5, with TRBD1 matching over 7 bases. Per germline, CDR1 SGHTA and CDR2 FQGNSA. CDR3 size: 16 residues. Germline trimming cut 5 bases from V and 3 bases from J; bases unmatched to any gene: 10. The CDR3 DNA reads TGTGCCAGCAGCGCCGCCCCAGGGGGTGCCAATCAGCCCCAGCATTTT. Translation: CASSAAPGGANQPQHF.

The CDR3 reads CASSLGLAGLEQFF. In DNA, the CDR3 is TGTGCCAGCAGCTTGGGACTAGCGGGATTAGAGCAGTTCTTC. The chain employs TRBV6-5 and TRBJ2-1, with 13 positions matching TRBD2. The length of the CDR3 is 14 residues. Germline V gene lookup returns CDR1 MNHEY and CDR2 SVGAGI. Trimming took 6 bases from V and 10 from J; bases not matched to a gene: 6.

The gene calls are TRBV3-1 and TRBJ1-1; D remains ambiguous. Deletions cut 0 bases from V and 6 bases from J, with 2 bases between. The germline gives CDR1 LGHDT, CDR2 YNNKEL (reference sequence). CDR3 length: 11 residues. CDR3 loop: CASSQDAEAFF. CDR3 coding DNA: TGTGCCAGCAGCCAAGATGCTGAAGCTTTCTTT.

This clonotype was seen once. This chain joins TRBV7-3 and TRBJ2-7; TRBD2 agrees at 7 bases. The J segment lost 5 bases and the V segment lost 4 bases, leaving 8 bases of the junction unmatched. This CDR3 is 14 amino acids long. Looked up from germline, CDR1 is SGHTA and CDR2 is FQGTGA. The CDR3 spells CASSYLGGVDEQYF. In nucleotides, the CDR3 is TGTGCCAGCAGCTACTTGGGAGGGGTTGACGAGCAGTACTTC. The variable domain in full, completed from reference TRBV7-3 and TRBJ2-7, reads GAGVSQTPSNKVTEKGKYVELRCDPISGHTALYWYRQSLGQGPEFLIYFQGTGAADDSGLPNDRFFAVRPEGSVSTLKIQRTERGDSAVYLCASSYLGGVDEQYFGPGTRLTVT.

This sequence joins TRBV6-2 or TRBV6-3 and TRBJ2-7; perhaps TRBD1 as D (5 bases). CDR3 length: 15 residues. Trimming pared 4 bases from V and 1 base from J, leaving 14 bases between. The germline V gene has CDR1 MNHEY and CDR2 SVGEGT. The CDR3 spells CASSWKQGSSYEQYF. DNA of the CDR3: TGTGCCAGCAGTTGGAAGCAGGGAAGTTCCTACGAGCAGTACTTC.

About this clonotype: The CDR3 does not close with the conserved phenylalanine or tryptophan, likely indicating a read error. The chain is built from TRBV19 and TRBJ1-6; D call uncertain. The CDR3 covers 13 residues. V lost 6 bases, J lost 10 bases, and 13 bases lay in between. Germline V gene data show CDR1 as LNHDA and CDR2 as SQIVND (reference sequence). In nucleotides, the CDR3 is TGTGCCAGTAGCTCGGGTTTGGAGTCACCCCTCCACTCT. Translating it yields CASSSGLESPLHS.

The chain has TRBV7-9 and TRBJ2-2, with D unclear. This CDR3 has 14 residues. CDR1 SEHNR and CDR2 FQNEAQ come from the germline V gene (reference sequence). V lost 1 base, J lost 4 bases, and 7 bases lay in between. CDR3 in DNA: TGTGCCAGCAGCTTAGGCATTTTCACCGGGGAGCTGTTTTTT. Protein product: CASSLGIFTGELFF.

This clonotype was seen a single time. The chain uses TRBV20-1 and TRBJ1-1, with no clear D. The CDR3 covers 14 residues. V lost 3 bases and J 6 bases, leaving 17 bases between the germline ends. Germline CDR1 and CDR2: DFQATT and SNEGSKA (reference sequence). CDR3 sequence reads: CSASTWEVVAEAFF. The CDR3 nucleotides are TGCAGTGCTAGTACCTGGGAGGTGGTAGCTGAAGCTTTCTTT.

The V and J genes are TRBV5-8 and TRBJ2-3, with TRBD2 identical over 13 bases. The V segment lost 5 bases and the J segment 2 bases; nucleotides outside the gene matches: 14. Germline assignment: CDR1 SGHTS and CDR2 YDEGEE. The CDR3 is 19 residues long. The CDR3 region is CASSQYPGLAGSPTDTQYF. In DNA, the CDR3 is TGTGCCAGCAGTCAATATCCGGGACTAGCGGGGTCTCCCACAGATACGCAGTATTTT.

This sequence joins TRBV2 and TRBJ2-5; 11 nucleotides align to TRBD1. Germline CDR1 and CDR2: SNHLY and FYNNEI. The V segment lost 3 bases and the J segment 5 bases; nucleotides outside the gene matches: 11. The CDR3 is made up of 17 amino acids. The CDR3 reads CASSDWTGGAGGETQYF. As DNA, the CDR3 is TGTGCCAGCAGTGATTGGACAGGGGGCGCGGGTGGGGAGACCCAGTACTTC.

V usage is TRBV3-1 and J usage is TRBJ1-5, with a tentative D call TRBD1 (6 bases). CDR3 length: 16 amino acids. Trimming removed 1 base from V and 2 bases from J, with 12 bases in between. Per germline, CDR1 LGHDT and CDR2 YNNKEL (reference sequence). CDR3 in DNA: TGTGCCAGCAGCCAAGGGACAGCATGGGGCAATCAGCCCCAGCATTTT. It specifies CASSQGTAWGNQPQHF.

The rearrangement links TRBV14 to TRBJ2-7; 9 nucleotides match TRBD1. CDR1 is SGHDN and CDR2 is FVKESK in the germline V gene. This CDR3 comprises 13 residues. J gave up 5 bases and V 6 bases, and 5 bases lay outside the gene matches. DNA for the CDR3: TGTGCCAGCAGTCGGGACAGGGACCACGAGCAGTACTTC. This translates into CASSRDRDHEQYF.

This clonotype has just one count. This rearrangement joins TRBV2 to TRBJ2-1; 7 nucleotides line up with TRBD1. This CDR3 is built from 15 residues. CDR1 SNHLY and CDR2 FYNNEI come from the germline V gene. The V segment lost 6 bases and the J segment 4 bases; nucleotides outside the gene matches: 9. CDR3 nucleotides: TGTGCCAGCAGAAGACGACAGGGAGAGTACAATGAGCAGTTCTTC. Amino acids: CASRRRQGEYNEQFF.

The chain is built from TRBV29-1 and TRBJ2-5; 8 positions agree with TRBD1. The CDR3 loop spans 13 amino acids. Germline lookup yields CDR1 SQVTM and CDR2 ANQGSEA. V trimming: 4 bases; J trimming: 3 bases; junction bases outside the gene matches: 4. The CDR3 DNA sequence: TGCAGCGTTGGTCCAGGGGGCGAAGAGACCCAGTACTTC. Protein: CSVGPGGEETQYF.

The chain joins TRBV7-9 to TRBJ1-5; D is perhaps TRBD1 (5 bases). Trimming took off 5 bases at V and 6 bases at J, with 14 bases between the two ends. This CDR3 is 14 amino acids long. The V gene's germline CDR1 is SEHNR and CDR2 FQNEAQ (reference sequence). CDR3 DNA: TGTGCCAGCAGCCGAGGGACGGGGATTCAGCCCCAGCATTTT. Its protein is CASSRGTGIQPQHF. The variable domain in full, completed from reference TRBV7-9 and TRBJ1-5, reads DTGVSQNPRHKITKRGQNVTFRCDPISEHNRLYWYRQTLGQGPEFLTYFQNEAQLEKSRLLSDRFSAERPKGSFSTLEIQRTEQGDSAMYLCASSRGTGIQPQHFGDGTRLSIL.

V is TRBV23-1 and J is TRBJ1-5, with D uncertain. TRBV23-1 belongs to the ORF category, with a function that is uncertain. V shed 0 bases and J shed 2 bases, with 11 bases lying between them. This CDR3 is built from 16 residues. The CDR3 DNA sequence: TGCGCCAGCAGTCAATCGGGAAGGGAGGGCAATCAGCCCCAGCATTTT. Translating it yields CASSQSGREGNQPQHF.

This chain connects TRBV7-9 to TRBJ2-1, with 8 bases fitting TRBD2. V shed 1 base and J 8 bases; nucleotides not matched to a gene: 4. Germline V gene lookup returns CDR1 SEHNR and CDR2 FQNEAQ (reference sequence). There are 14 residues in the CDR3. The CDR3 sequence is CASSLGQAGDEQFF. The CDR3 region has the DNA TGTGCCAGCAGCTTAGGGCAAGCGGGGGATGAGCAGTTCTTC.

The CDR3 protein is CASSQDLGAREQFF. The CDR3 DNA sequence: TGCGCCAGCAGCCAAGACCTGGGGGCAAGGGAGCAGTTCTTC. The gene calls are TRBV4-1 and TRBJ2-1; the D gene is possibly TRBD1 (6 bases). This CDR3 has 14 residues. Germline V CDR1 and CDR2: MGHRA, YSYEKL. Trimming removed 0 bases at V and 10 bases at J, with 13 bases between.

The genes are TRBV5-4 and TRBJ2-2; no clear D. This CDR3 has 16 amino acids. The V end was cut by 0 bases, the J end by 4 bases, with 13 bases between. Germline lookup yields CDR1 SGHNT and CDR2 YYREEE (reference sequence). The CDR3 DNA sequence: TGTGCCAGCAGCTTGGGATTAGCCCAGAGCACCGGGGAGCTGTTTTTT. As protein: CASSLGLAQSTGELFF. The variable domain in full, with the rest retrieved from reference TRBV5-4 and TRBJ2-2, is ETGVTQSPTHLIKTRGQQVTLRCSSQSGHNTVSWYQQALGQGPQFIFQYYREEENGRGNFPPRFSGLQFPNYSSELNVNALELDDSALYLCASSLGLAQSTGELFFGEGSRLTVL.

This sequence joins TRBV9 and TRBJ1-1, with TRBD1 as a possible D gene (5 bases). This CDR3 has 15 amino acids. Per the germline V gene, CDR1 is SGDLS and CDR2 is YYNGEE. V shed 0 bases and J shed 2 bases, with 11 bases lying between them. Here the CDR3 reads CASSVVSGRNTEAFF. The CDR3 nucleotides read TGTGCCAGCAGCGTAGTATCGGGGCGCAACACTGAAGCTTTCTTT.

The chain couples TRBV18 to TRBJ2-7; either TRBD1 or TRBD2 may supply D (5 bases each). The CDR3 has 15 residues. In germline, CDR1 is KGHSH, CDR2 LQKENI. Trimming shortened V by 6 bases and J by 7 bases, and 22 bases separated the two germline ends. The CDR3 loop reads CASSPPGPRLEEQYF. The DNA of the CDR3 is TGTGCCAGCTCCCCCCCGGGGCCGCGTTTGGAAGAGCAGTACTTC.

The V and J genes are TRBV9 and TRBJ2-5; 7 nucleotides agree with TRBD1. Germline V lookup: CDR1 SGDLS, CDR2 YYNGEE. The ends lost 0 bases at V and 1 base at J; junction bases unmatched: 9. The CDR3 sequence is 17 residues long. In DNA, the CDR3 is TGTGCCAGCAGCGTAGCAGTAACCGGGACAGCCCAAGAGACCCAGTACTTC. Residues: CASSVAVTGTAQETQYF.